The rows below give T cell receptor beta chains drawn from one sample of a study of cytomegalovirus exposure and HLA in healthy donors. Method: immunoSEQ multiplex PCR; TCRdb's copy keeps in-frame clones and lacks some. Of about 78,000 clones in the sample, 80% were seen once. Sequenced input: PBMCs. These receptors were taken from a woman aged 45-59 years in good health and CMV-seropositive. CDR3s include the opening cysteine and the closing phenylalanine or tryptophan. The D gene is left open where the match is weak. Rows may omit the clone size; those that give it use once, few, many or a size class.

TRBV7-6	.	TRBJ2-1	TRBD2	TGTGCCAGCAGCTTAGGGACCGGGAGGGCCAAGGATGAGCAGTTCTTC	CASSLGTGRAKDEQFF
TRBV5-1	once	TRBJ2-1	.	TGCGCCAGCAGCTTGTCAGCGGGTGTGAATTTTAATGAGCAGTTCTTC	CASSLSAGVNFNEQFF
TRBV28	few	TRBJ1-5	TRBD1	TGTGCCAGCAGTTTCGACAGGGGATTGCATTTT	CASSFDRGLHF
TRBV29-1	.	TRBJ1-5	.	TGCAGCGTTTCGGAGCAAGGACAGCCCCAGCATTTT	CSVSEQGQPQHF
TRBV4-2	.	TRBJ1-6	TRBD1	TGTGCCAGCAGCCAAGATGGGACAGGGGGTGGCTCCCTCCACTTT	CASSQDGTGGGSLHF
TRBV9	.	TRBJ1-3	.	TGTGCCAGCACTTTAGGGGAGGGAAACTCTGGAAACACCATATATTTT	CASTLGEGNSGNTIYF
TRBV20-1	.	TRBJ2-7	.	TGCAGTGCTGGACTTAGAGACGAGCAGTACTTC	CSAGLRDEQYF
TRBV11-2	few	TRBJ2-1	TRBD1	TGTGCCAGCAGCCGCGCCAGGGGGACAGGGTACAATGAGCAGTTCTTC	CASSRARGTGYNEQFF
TRBV14	.	TRBJ1-2	.	TGTGCCAGCAGCTCCCACGTCGGAGGCCTTTCGGGTGGCTACACCTTC	CASSSHVGGLSGGYTF
TRBV18	.	TRBJ2-7	TRBD2	TGTGCCAGCTCCCTGGGGGAGGGGTACGAGCAGTACTTC	CASSLGEGYEQYF
TRBV2	.	TRBJ1-6	TRBD1	TGTGCCAGCAGTTTTGGACAGGACAATTCACCCCTCCACTTT	CASSFGQDNSPLHF
TRBV5-1	.	TRBJ1-6	.	TGCGCCAGCAGCTTTTTGTCCGGTCCCCTCGAAAATTCACCCCTCCACTTT	CASSFLSGPLENSPLHF
TRBV5-1	once	TRBJ2-7	TRBD1	TGCGCCAGCATGGGGGACAGCTCCTACGAGCAGTACTTC	CASMGDSSYEQYF